The count of the clone carrying this TCR beta chain is one. This entry comes from a study of blood T cell repertoires in COVID-19. Study-wide background: Samples of COVID-19 (acute and convalescent) were obtained from the United States, Italy and Spain. Sample material is recorded as cDNA or gDNA derived from T cells, B-cell-depleted T cells, or PBMCs.

As originally analysed: Estimation of nucleated cell counts relied on the amplification of reference gene primers. Clones were sequenced by immunoSEQ multiplex PCR, and TCRdb holds only the in-frame ones, with some missing. The V and J calls and clone size come from that table; D and trimming were worked out from the DNA. The data contain around 270,000 clones, about 83% of them singletons. V lost 8 bases and J lost 4; bases outside the gene matches: 8. From germline, CDR1 is MNHEY and CDR2 SVGAGI. The CDR3 runs to 15 residues. This TCR was recovered from a woman aged 35 to 49 who had recovered from COVID-19. The sample comprised peripheral blood. The chain couples TRBV6-5 to TRBJ2-2, with 9 bases aligning to TRBD2. Here the CDR3 reads CASPTGLASTGELFF. The CDR3 DNA follows: TGTGCCAGCCCAACGGGACTAGCATCCACCGGGGAGCTGTTTTTT.